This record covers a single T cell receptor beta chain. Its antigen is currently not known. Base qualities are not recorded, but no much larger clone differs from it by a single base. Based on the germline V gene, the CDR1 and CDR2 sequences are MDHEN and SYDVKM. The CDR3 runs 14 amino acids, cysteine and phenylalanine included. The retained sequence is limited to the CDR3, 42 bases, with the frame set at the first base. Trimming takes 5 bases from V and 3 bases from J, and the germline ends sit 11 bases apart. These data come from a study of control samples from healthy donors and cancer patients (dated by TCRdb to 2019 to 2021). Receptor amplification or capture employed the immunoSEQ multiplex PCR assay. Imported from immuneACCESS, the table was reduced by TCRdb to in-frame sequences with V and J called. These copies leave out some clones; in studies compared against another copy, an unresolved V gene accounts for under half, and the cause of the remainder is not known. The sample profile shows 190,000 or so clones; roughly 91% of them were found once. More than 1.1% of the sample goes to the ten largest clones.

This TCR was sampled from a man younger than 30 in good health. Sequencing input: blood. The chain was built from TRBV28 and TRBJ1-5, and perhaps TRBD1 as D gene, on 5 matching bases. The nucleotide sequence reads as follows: TGTGCCAGCAGTCCCGGGACCCTCAATCAGCCCCAGCATTTT. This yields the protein CASSPGTLNQPQHF.